The 25 T cell receptor beta chains given below trace back to one sample, sequenced in a study of CD8 T cells in Susac syndrome. Random hexamers were used to reverse transcribe an amount of about 0.45 to 1 ug RNA. TCRdb passed the immunoSEQ multiplex PCR reads through MiXCR, listing each CDR3 protein once. The table records around 71,000 distinct CDR3 sequences, under 96% of them present only once. The source material was CD4+ T cells from PBMCs. These receptors were obtained from a human donor with multiple sclerosis.

CDR3 amino acids: CASSQGTQYFSSYNEQFF. The CDR3 bases are TGCGCCAGCAGCCAGGGGACTCAATATTTCAGCTCCTACAATGAGCAGTTCTTC. J is TRBJ2-1 and V is TRBV4-1; maybe TRBD2 (6 bases). Germline lookup yields CDR1 MGHRA and CDR2 YSYEKL. The CDR3 is 18 amino acids. V was cut by 3 bases and J by 0 bases, with 18 bases left in between.

The chain recombines TRBV18 with TRBJ1-1, with 9 positions matching TRBD1. Germline CDR1 KGHSH, CDR2 LQKENI. The CDR3 extends over 14 amino acids. Trimming removed 4 bases from V and 5 bases from J; junction bases left unmatched: 5. The CDR3 reads CASSRRTGETEAFF. The CDR3 nucleotides are TGTGCCAGCTCACGCAGGACAGGGGAGACTGAAGCTTTCTTT.

This chain joins TRBV9 and TRBJ2-3; 7 bases align to TRBD1. This CDR3 contains 14 residues. The germline CDR1 and CDR2 sequences are SGDLS and YYNGEE. V was clipped by 2 bases and J by 3 bases; unmatched bases: 3. For the CDR3, the DNA is TGTGCCAGCAGCGTCGGGGACAGAACAGATACGCAGTATTTT. It encodes CASSVGDRTDTQYF.

The CDR3 here is CAWSGANTGELFF. In DNA form, the CDR3 reads TGTGCCTGGAGTGGGGCGAACACCGGGGAGCTGTTTTTT. The rearrangement joins TRBV30 to TRBJ2-2; D is unclear. The CDR3 totals 13 residues. From germline, CDR1 is GTSNPN and CDR2 SVGIG (reference sequence). Deletions cut 1 base from V and 0 bases from J, with 3 bases between.

The chain combines TRBV20-1 with TRBJ2-7, with D maybe TRBD1 (6 bases). The CDR3 loop spans 13 amino acids. Trimming pared 1 base from V and 5 bases from J, leaving 12 bases between. Germline V gene data show CDR1 as DFQATT and CDR2 as SNEGSKA (reference sequence). CDR3 sequence: CSARGSGVNEQYF. The CDR3 DNA is TGCAGTGCTAGAGGGTCAGGGGTCAACGAGCAGTACTTC.

The chain recombines TRBV7-9 with TRBJ2-3, with 10 bases that match TRBD2. Germline values: CDR1 SEHNR, CDR2 FQNEAQ (reference sequence). With 5 bases clipped from V and 3 bases from J, the junction kept 8 bases outside the gene matches. The CDR3 loop spans 16 amino acids. CDR3: CASSPRAGGDTDTQYF. The CDR3 DNA reads TGTGCCAGCAGCCCCCGAGCGGGGGGGGATACAGATACGCAGTATTTT.

The chain joins TRBV5-1 to TRBJ1-1, with no clear D. V gave up 0 bases and J gave up 0 bases, with 6 bases separating them. The germline V gene has CDR1 SGHRS and CDR2 YFSETQ. CDR3 length equals 14 residues. The CDR3 DNA reads as TGCGCCAGCAGCTTGGAAGGGTTGAACACTGAAGCTTTCTTT. This sequence encodes CASSLEGLNTEAFF.

This chain connects TRBV5-4 to TRBJ2-1; 9 nucleotides agree with TRBD1. Losses at the gene ends were 4 bases for V and 14 bases for J; bases not matched to a gene: 10. CDR1 and CDR2 from the germline V gene are SGHNT and YYREEE (reference sequence). The CDR3 has 13 amino acids. CDR3 loop: CASSPTPTGGEFF. The CDR3 DNA is TGTGCCAGCAGCCCTACCCCGACAGGGGGGGAGTTCTTC.

The chain joins TRBV2 to TRBJ1-2; D gene uncertain. The CDR3 extends over 11 amino acids. Germline V lookup: CDR1 SNHLY, CDR2 FYNNEI. Between the trimmed V and J ends, which lost 7 bases and 4 bases, there was a span of 7 bases. CDR3 nucleotides: TGTGCCAGCACCCTGGGCTATGGCTACACCTTC. It codes for CASTLGYGYTF.

This chain connects TRBV20-1 to TRBJ1-6; 10 bases are shared with TRBD1. The ends lost 1 base at V and 7 bases at J; junction bases unmatched: 7. The CDR3 has 16 residues. CDR1 and CDR2 (germline): DFQATT, SNEGSKA (reference sequence). The CDR3 coding sequence is TGCAGTGCTAGAGCCCCGGGACAGGGGCCGAATTCACCCCTCCACTTT. It codes for CSARAPGQGPNSPLHF.

The V gene is TRBV7-9, the J gene TRBJ2-2; D possibly corresponds to TRBD1 (5 bases). The V gene lost 2 bases and the J gene lost 7 bases, with 20 bases spanning the gap. The CDR3 has 17 residues. Germline values: CDR1 SEHNR, CDR2 FQNEAQ (reference sequence). The CDR3 DNA is TGTGCCAGCAGCTTAAGTGCCGACAGAGCGAGGAACGGGGAGCTGTTTTTT. Its translation: CASSLSADRARNGELFF.

The CDR3 protein is CASSPRDRGTSTDTQYF. The DNA of the CDR3 is TGTGCCAGCAGCCCCCGGGACAGGGGGACTAGCACAGATACGCAGTATTTT. This chain connects TRBV4-2 to TRBJ2-3; 11 bases map to TRBD1. Per germline, CDR1 LGHNA and CDR2 YNFKEQ. This CDR3 region has 17 residues. The V and J ends lost 4 bases and 0 bases, in that order; junction bases with no gene match: 6.

V and J are TRBV20-1 and TRBJ2-7, with D unresolved. V lost 0 bases to trimming and J lost 1 base, with 16 bases between them. CDR3 size: 16 residues. The germline gives CDR1 DFQATT, CDR2 SNEGSKA (reference sequence). As DNA, the CDR3 is TGCAGTGCTAGAGACCTTTATAAGGTGGTTTCCTACGAGCAGTACTTC. Its translation is CSARDLYKVVSYEQYF.

The J gene is TRBJ2-5, the V gene TRBV3-1; no clear D. V lost 0 bases and J lost 3, with 5 bases in between. This CDR3 comprises 13 residues. Germline-derived CDR1 and CDR2 are LGHDT and YNNKEL (reference sequence). The CDR3 coding sequence is TGTGCCAGCAGCCAAGATTGGGAAGAGACCCAGTACTTC. Translated: CASSQDWEETQYF.

The chain recombines TRBV19 with TRBJ1-3; the D is unclear. V was cut by 5 bases and J by 0 bases, with 8 bases left in between. Per germline, CDR1 LNHDA and CDR2 SQIVND (reference sequence). This CDR3 is 14 amino acids long. CDR3 region: CASSAKTSGNTIYF. For the CDR3, the DNA is TGTGCCAGTAGTGCAAAGACCTCTGGAAACACCATATATTTT.

The chain is built from TRBV20-1 and TRBJ1-1, with D hard to call. V lost 0 bases and J lost 0, with 2 bases in between. CDR3 length: 12 residues. Germline values: CDR1 DFQATT, CDR2 SNEGSKA (reference sequence). The DNA for the CDR3 is TGCAGTGCTAGAGAGTTGAACACTGAAGCTTTCTTT. Translation gives CSARELNTEAFF.

A single count supports this clonotype. The genes are TRBV6-5 and TRBJ1-2; possibly TRBD1 for D (5 bases). V was trimmed by 7 bases and J by 5 bases, leaving 8 bases between them. The CDR3 has 11 amino acids. The germline gives CDR1 MNHEY, CDR2 SVGAGI. CDR3 nucleotide sequence: TGTGCCAGCACCGGGGGGTATGGCTACACCTTC. Encoded protein: CASTGGYGYTF.

The V gene is TRBV7-2, the J gene TRBJ2-7; 9 bases line up with TRBD2. This CDR3 region has 16 residues. J lost 6 bases, V lost 5 bases, and 14 bases had no gene match. Germline CDR1 reads SGHTA; CDR2 reads FQGNSA. CDR3 residues: CASSPHRRGGGGEQYF. The CDR3 DNA follows: TGTGCCAGCAGCCCACACCGGCGGGGGGGCGGAGGCGAGCAGTACTTC.

V gene TRBV12-3 or TRBV12-4 combines with J gene TRBJ1-5; D is unclear. V shed 0 bases and J shed 3 bases, with 6 bases lying between them. CDR3 size: 14 residues. The CDR3 reads CASSLAGSNQPQHF. CDR3 in DNA: TGTGCCAGCAGTTTAGCGGGTTCCAATCAGCCCCAGCATTTT.

This chain uses TRBV12-3 or TRBV12-4 with TRBJ2-5; TRBD1 matches 7 bases. The V segment lost 7 bases and the J segment 2 bases; nucleotides outside the gene matches: 4. The CDR3 runs 13 residues. The CDR3 nucleotides are TGTGCCAGCAAACAGGGGACGCAAGAGACCCAGTACTTC. As protein: CASKQGTQETQYF.

This chain joins TRBV20-1 and TRBJ2-5; D call uncertain. The CDR3 is made up of 10 amino acids. In germline, CDR1 is DFQATT, CDR2 SNEGSKA (reference sequence). V dropped 5 bases and J dropped 2 bases, with 3 bases sitting between them. DNA of the CDR3: TGCAGTGCTCTGCAAGAGACCCAGTACTTC. This gives the protein CSALQETQYF.

The V and J genes are TRBV20-1 and TRBJ1-3; perhaps TRBD1 as D (5 bases). The germline gives CDR1 DFQATT, CDR2 SNEGSKA (reference sequence). The CDR3 is made up of 13 amino acids. The V end lost 6 bases, the J end lost 5 bases, and 14 bases lay between the germline ends. As DNA, the CDR3 is TGCAGTGCCCTCAGGGACGGACGAAACACCATATATTTT. Protein: CSALRDGRNTIYF.

The rearrangement joins TRBV9 to TRBJ2-5; D ambiguous. V shed 4 bases and J shed 4 bases, with 11 bases lying between them. The CDR3 sequence is 13 residues long. The V gene's germline CDR1 is SGDLS and CDR2 YYNGEE. This CDR3 is CASSQQPVETQYF. The CDR3 DNA reads TGTGCCAGCAGCCAACAGCCTGTAGAGACCCAGTACTTC.

This clonotype was recorded only once. The chain combines TRBV24-1 with TRBJ2-2; 7 bases line up with TRBD1. V shed 7 bases, J shed 0 bases, and the junction held 4 bases outside the gene matches. CDR1 is KGHDR and CDR2 is SFDVKD in the germline V gene. The CDR3 length is 15 residues. The DNA for the CDR3 is TGTGCCACCAGACCGACAGGGTCGAACACCGGGGAGCTGTTTTTT. It yields the protein CATRPTGSNTGELFF.

The CDR3 nucleotides are TGTGCCAGCAGCCGAACGGGGGTATGGGCTTTCTTT. Translation: CASSRTGVWAFF. V gene TRBV12-3 or TRBV12-4 combines with J gene TRBJ1-1, with D possibly matching TRBD1 (5 bases). The V end lost 6 bases, the J end lost 11 bases, and 16 bases lay between the germline ends. This CDR3 contains 12 residues.